This paragraph reports one T cell receptor beta chain. The data are from a study of patients and donors after allogeneic stem cell transplantation. Each CDR3 protein is one row after TCRdb ran MiXCR on the RT-PCR reads. The data show about 150,000 distinct CDR3 sequences, approximately 37% seen once. The CDR3 is made up of 13 amino acids. Germline CDR1 is SQVTM and CDR2 is ANQGSEA. V dropped 6 bases and J dropped 4; count of bases not matched to a gene: 9. The TCR sequence derives from a human donor who was either an allogeneic HSCT recipient or a stem cell or donor lymphocyte infusion donor (not recorded which). It is not recorded whose cells these are; they may come from a transplant donor. The V and J genes are TRBV29-1 and TRBJ2-7; 7 nucleotides match TRBD2. The sample taken for sequencing was blood, either unsorted or a sorted T cell fraction (not recorded which). The CDR3 spells CSVAGGGLYEQYF. In DNA, the CDR3 is TGCAGCGTCGCTGGGGGGGGATTATACGAGCAGTACTTC.